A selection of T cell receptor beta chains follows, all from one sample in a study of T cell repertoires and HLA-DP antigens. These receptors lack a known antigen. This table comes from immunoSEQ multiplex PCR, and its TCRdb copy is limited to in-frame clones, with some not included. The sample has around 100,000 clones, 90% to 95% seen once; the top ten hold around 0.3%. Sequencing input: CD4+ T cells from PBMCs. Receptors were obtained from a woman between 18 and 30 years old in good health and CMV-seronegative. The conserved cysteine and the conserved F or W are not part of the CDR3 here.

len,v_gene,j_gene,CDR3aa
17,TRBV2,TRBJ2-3,ASSEKTLARLVADDTQY
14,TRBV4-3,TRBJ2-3,ASSQDLAGGQDTQY
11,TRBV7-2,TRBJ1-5,ASSLRGNQPQH
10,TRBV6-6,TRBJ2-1,ASGRGNNEQF
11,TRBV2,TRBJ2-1,ASSEAGFGEQF
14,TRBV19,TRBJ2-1,ASSIGPGSIYNEQF
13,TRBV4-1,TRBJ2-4,ASSQPRVPGNIQY
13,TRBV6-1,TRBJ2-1,ASRPLAGGANEQF
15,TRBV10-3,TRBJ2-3,AISEPTSGRSLDTQY
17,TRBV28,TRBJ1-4,ASSLWYRGRVPTNEKLF
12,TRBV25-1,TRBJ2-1,ASSFGTSGRVQF
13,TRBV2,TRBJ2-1,ASRDTSGVYNEQF
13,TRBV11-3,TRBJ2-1,ASSTSGSSYNEQF
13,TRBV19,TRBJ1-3,ASTTDRGAGNTIY
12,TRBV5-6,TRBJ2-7,ASSFRQISYEQY
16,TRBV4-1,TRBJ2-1,ASSQETGLAGRYNEQF
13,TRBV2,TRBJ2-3,ASSEDRGDTDTQY
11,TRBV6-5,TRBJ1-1,ASSYGRGTEAF
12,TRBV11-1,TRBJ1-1,ASSIRTGGTEAF
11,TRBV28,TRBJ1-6,ASSSTTDSPLH
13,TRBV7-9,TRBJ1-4,ASSITGGTNEKLF
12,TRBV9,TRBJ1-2,ASSVGNSLYGYT
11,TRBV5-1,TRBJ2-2,ASSLTETGELF
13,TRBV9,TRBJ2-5,ASSVEGRVIETQY
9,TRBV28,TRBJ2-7,ASSIGYEQY
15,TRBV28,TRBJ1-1,ASFRAGRGRWDTEAF
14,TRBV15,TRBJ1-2,ATSRGGTGGTRGYT
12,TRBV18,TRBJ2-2,ASSPPWWTGELF
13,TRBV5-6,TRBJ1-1,ASSRGWQGESEAF
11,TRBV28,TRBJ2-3,ASSLETPDTQY
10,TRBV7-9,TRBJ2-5,ASSLRDETQY
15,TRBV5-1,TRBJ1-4,ASRRAVSPTTNEKLF
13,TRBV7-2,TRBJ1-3,ASRETGSSGNTIY
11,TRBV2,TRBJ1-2,ASRPEGDGGYT
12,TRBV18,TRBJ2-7,ASSPQDRGYEQY
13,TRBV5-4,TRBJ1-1,ASSLIQGPNTEAF
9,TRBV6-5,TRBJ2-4,ATGELGIQY
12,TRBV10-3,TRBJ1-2,AISESTGADGYT
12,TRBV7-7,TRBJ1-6,ASSLGQNNSPLH
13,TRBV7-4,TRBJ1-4,ASSSRGRGNEKLF
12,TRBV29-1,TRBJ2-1,SVSSGSSYNEQF
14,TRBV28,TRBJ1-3,ASTPSGAGSGNTIY
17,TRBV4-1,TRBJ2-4,ASSQTPGGGGGVGNIQY